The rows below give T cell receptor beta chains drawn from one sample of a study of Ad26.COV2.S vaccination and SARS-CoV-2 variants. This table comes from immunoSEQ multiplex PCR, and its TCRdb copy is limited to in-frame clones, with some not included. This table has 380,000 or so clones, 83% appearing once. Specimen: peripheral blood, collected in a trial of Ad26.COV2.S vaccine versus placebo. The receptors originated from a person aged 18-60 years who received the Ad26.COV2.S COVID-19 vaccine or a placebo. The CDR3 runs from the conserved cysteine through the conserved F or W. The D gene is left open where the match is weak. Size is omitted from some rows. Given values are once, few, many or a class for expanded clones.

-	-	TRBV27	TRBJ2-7	TGTGCCAGCAGTACGTGGGACACCACCTACGAGCAGTACTTC	CASSTWDTTYEQYF
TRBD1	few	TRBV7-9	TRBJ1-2	TGTGCCACCCTGGACAGGACCTTATATGGCTACACCTTC	CATLDRTLYGYTF
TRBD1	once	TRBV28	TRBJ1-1	TGTGCCAGCAGTCCCGGCAGGGGGCTTGAAGCTTTCTTT	CASSPGRGLEAFF
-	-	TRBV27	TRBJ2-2	TGTGCCAGCAGTCTTACACGGGGGGCGGGGGCCACCACCGGGGAGCTGTTTTTT	CASSLTRGAGATTGELFF
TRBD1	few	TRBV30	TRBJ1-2	TGTGCCTGGATGCAGGGGGCGAGGGGCTACACCTTC	CAWMQGARGYTF
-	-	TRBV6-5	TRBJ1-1	TGTGCCAGCAGCCTTCAGAACACTGAAGCTTTCTTT	CASSLQNTEAFF
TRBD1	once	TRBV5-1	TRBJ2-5	TGCGCCAGTAAGGGGGCGGCCATTCGAGAGACCCAGTACTTC	CASKGAAIRETQYF
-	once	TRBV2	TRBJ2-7	TGTGCCAGCAGTGAAGGCCACCTTACCATGGGGGAGCAGTACTTC	CASSEGHLTMGEQYF
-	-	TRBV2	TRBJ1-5	TGTGCCAGCAGTGAAAATCTGGCAGGGTTAAGGCATTTT	CASSENLAGLRHF
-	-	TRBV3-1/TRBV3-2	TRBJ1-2	TGTGCCAGCAGCCAAGATTTGAGGGACTACACCTTC	CASSQDLRDYTF
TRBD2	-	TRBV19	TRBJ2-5	TGTGCCAGTAGTATGACTAGCGCCTACCAAGAGACCCAGTACTTC	CASSMTSAYQETQYF
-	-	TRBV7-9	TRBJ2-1	TGTGCCAGCGGGTACAGTTACAATGAGCAGTTCTTC	CASGYSYNEQFF
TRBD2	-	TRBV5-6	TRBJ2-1	TGTGCCAGCAGCCCGGGACTAGCGGGGGTATATGCTGAGCAGTTCTTC	CASSPGLAGVYAEQFF
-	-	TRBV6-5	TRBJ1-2	TGTGCCAGCAGAGTGGACCGTTATGGCTACACCTTC	CASRVDRYGYTF
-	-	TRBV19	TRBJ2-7	TGTGCCAGTAGTATCAGCGGGTCCACCTACGAGCAGTACTTC	CASSISGSTYEQYF
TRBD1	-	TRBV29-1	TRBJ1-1	TGCAGCGTGGAAAGACAGGGACTGTATGCTGAAGCTTTCTTT	CSVERQGLYAEAFF
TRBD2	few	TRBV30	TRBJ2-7	TGTGCCTGGAGTACCGGGACTAGCTCCTCCGAGCAGTACTTC	CAWSTGTSSSEQYF
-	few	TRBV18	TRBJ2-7	TGTGCCAGCTCACCCCCTGGCCGCGAGCAGTACTTC	CASSPPGREQYF
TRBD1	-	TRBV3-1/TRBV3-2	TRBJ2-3	TGTGCCAGCAGCCAAGATCAGGGGGCTAGTTGGACAGATACGCAGTATTTT	CASSQDQGASWTDTQYF
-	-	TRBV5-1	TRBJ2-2	TGCGCCAGCAGCTTGGTTGTGCTCGGGGCTACGGGGACCGGGGAGCTGTTTTTT	CASSLVVLGATGTGELFF
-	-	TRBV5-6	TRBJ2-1	TGTGCCAGCAGCTTAATGCTCACGGCGGGGGCCAGGGATGAGCAGTTCTTC	CASSLMLTAGARDEQFF
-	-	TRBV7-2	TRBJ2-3	TGTGCCAGCGGGGGCGGGGCGGGGGCTTCTTTGGATACGCAGTATTTT	CASGGGAGASLDTQYF
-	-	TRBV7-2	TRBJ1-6	TGTGCCAGCAGCCGGATATCCTATAATTCACCCCTCCACTTT	CASSRISYNSPLHF
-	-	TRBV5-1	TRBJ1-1	TGCGCCAGCAGCTTGGTAGACTCTCGGAACACTGAAGCTTTCTTT	CASSLVDSRNTEAFF
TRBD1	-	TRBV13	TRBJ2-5	TGTGCCAGCAGCCACAGGGGGCGTGGGGAGACCCAGTACTTC	CASSHRGRGETQYF
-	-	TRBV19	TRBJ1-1	TGTGCCAGTAGACTACACACTGAAGCTTTCTTT	CASRLHTEAFF